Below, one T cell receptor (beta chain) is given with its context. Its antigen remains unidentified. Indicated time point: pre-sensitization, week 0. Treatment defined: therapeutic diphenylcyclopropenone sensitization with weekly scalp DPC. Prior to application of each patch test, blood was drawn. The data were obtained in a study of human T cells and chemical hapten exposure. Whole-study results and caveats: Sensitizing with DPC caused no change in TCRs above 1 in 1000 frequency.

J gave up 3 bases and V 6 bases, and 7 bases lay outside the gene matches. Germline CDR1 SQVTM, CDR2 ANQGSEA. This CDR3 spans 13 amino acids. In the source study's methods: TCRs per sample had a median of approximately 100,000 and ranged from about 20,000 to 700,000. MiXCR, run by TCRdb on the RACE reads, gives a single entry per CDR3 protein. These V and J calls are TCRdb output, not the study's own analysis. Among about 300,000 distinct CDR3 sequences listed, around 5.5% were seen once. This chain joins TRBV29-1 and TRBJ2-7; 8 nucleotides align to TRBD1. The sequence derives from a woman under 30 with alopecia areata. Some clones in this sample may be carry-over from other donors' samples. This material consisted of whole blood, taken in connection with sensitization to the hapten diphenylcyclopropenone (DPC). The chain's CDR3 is CSVPGQDFYEQYF. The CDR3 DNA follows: TGCAGCGTCCCGGGACAGGATTTCTACGAGCAGTACTTC.